A selection of T cell receptor beta chains follows, all from one sample in a study of neoadjuvant anti-PD-1 for oral cavity cancer. The table came from immunoSEQ multiplex PCR; TCRdb's copy has only in-frame clones and leaves some out. The sample records roughly 14,000 clones, 60% to 75% being singletons. Sample: PBMCs, taken before nivolumab (anti-PD-1) treatment. The receptors shown here come from a person between 40 and 79 years old with oral cavity squamous cell carcinoma. Both conserved end residues are part of each CDR3. Each record gives: V gene, D gene, J gene, clone size, CDR3 protein, CDR3 DNA. D genes are given only for firm matches. Size tells how often a clone was seen (once, few, many) or the class of an expanded clone, and some rows leave it out.

V gene: TRBV13
D gene: .
J gene: TRBJ1-1
clone size: .
CDR3 protein: CASSLGTRMRNTEAFF
CDR3 DNA: TGTGCCAGCAGCTTAGGAACCAGGATGAGGAACACTGAAGCTTTCTTT

V gene: TRBV10-3
D gene: .
J gene: TRBJ2-6
clone size: .
CDR3 protein: CAISEVDSAVSGANVLTF
CDR3 DNA: TGTGCCATCAGTGAGGTGGATAGCGCCGTCTCTGGGGCCAACGTCCTGACTTTC

V gene: TRBV10-2
D gene: .
J gene: TRBJ2-7
clone size: once
CDR3 protein: CASSEWAVSYEQYF
CDR3 DNA: TGCGCCAGCAGTGAGTGGGCCGTTTCCTACGAGCAGTACTTC

V gene: TRBV6-5
D gene: .
J gene: TRBJ2-1
clone size: .
CDR3 protein: CASRSKGAGNEQFF
CDR3 DNA: TGTGCCAGCAGGTCAAAGGGTGCGGGCAATGAGCAGTTCTTC

V gene: TRBV4-1
D gene: .
J gene: TRBJ1-2
clone size: few
CDR3 protein: CASSQDSRGAQGYGYTF
CDR3 DNA: TGCGCCAGCAGCCAAGATAGTAGGGGGGCTCAGGGCTATGGCTACACCTTC

V gene: TRBV6-1
D gene: .
J gene: TRBJ2-7
clone size: once
CDR3 protein: CASRGVMGGLSYEQYF
CDR3 DNA: TGTGCCAGCCGTGGAGTGATGGGGGGCCTCTCCTACGAGCAGTACTTC

V gene: TRBV10-2
D gene: .
J gene: TRBJ1-3
clone size: .
CDR3 protein: CASSDGTYSGNTIYF
CDR3 DNA: TGCGCCAGCAGTGACGGGACATACTCTGGAAACACCATATATTTT

V gene: TRBV30
D gene: .
J gene: TRBJ1-1
clone size: .
CDR3 protein: CAWSRTDTEAFF
CDR3 DNA: TGTGCCTGGAGTCGGACAGACACTGAAGCTTTCTTT

V gene: TRBV5-4
D gene: TRBD1
J gene: TRBJ2-5
clone size: .
CDR3 protein: CASSLRPGGEETQYF
CDR3 DNA: TGTGCCAGCAGCTTGAGGCCAGGGGGCGAAGAGACCCAGTACTTC

V gene: TRBV5-1
D gene: .
J gene: TRBJ2-5
clone size: .
CDR3 protein: CASSFQETQYF
CDR3 DNA: TGCGCCAGCAGCTTTCAAGAGACCCAGTACTTC

V gene: TRBV6-7
D gene: .
J gene: TRBJ1-5
clone size: few
CDR3 protein: CASSYEGNQPQHF
CDR3 DNA: TGTGCCAGCAGTTACGAGGGCAATCAGCCCCAGCATTTT

V gene: TRBV19
D gene: TRBD1
J gene: TRBJ1-1
clone size: .
CDR3 protein: CASTEGGYTEAFF
CDR3 DNA: TGTGCCAGTACGGAAGGGGGCTACACTGAAGCTTTCTTT

V gene: TRBV7-2
D gene: .
J gene: TRBJ1-2
clone size: .
CDR3 protein: CASSPSPAAGYTF
CDR3 DNA: TGTGCCAGCAGCCCCTCGCCAGCAGCGGGCTACACCTTC

V gene: TRBV4-1
D gene: .
J gene: TRBJ1-1
clone size: .
CDR3 protein: CASSQEPHTEAFF
CDR3 DNA: TGCGCCAGCAGCCAAGAACCCCACACTGAAGCTTTCTTT

V gene: TRBV5-5
D gene: .
J gene: TRBJ1-2
clone size: .
CDR3 protein: CASSLDVGRNYGYTF
CDR3 DNA: TGTGCCAGCAGCTTAGACGTCGGCAGGAACTATGGCTACACCTTC

V gene: TRBV4-1
D gene: .
J gene: TRBJ1-4
clone size: .
CDR3 protein: CASSLSSEGRREKLFF
CDR3 DNA: TGCGCCAGCAGCCTCTCTAGCGAGGGTAGGAGGGAAAAACTGTTTTTT

V gene: TRBV4-1
D gene: .
J gene: TRBJ2-1
clone size: .
CDR3 protein: CASSQRGESYNEQFF
CDR3 DNA: TGCGCCAGCAGCCAAAGGGGGGAATCCTACAATGAGCAGTTCTTC

V gene: TRBV6-1
D gene: .
J gene: TRBJ1-2
clone size: .
CDR3 protein: CASSEVGGGLKAGGYTF
CDR3 DNA: TGTGCCAGCAGTGAAGTAGGAGGGGGGTTAAAAGCGGGAGGCTACACCTTC

V gene: TRBV9
D gene: .
J gene: TRBJ2-1
clone size: .
CDR3 protein: CASSVELSSYNEQFF
CDR3 DNA: TGTGCCAGCAGCGTAGAGCTCAGCTCCTACAATGAGCAGTTCTTC

V gene: TRBV6-4
D gene: .
J gene: TRBJ1-1
clone size: .
CDR3 protein: CASSEEAGLTEAFF
CDR3 DNA: TGTGCCAGCAGTGAAGAAGCAGGGCTCACTGAAGCTTTCTTT

V gene: TRBV18
D gene: .
J gene: TRBJ1-2
clone size: few
CDR3 protein: CASSPFSSAGGGYGYTF
CDR3 DNA: TGTGCCAGCTCACCATTTTCCTCCGCTGGGGGTGGCTATGGCTACACCTTC

V gene: TRBV10-3
D gene: .
J gene: TRBJ1-5
clone size: .
CDR3 protein: CAIRGEPSNQPQHF
CDR3 DNA: TGTGCCATCAGAGGAGAGCCTAGCAATCAGCCCCAGCATTTT

V gene: TRBV27
D gene: TRBD1
J gene: TRBJ2-1
clone size: .
CDR3 protein: CASRPGDRGPSYNEQFF
CDR3 DNA: TGTGCCAGCAGGCCAGGGGACAGGGGGCCCTCCTACAATGAGCAGTTCTTC

V gene: TRBV6-5
D gene: .
J gene: TRBJ1-2
clone size: few
CDR3 protein: CASSSDLGYGYTF
CDR3 DNA: TGTGCCAGCAGTTCTGATTTGGGCTATGGCTACACCTTC

V gene: TRBV6-1
D gene: .
J gene: TRBJ2-7
clone size: once
CDR3 protein: CASIRGQGSEQYF
CDR3 DNA: TGTGCCAGCATCCGCGGGCAGGGGAGCGAGCAGTACTTC

V gene: TRBV2
D gene: TRBD2
J gene: TRBJ2-7
clone size: .
CDR3 protein: CANAGGLAGEPYEQYF
CDR3 DNA: TGTGCCAACGCGGGGGGACTAGCGGGAGAACCCTACGAGCAGTACTTC

V gene: TRBV27
D gene: .
J gene: TRBJ1-1
clone size: .
CDR3 protein: CASSLTQGFNTEAFF
CDR3 DNA: TGTGCCAGCAGTTTGACACAGGGTTTTAACACTGAAGCTTTCTTT

V gene: TRBV9
D gene: .
J gene: TRBJ2-1
clone size: .
CDR3 protein: CASSVQDSSYNEQFF
CDR3 DNA: TGTGCCAGCAGCGTACAGGATAGCTCCTACAATGAGCAGTTCTTC

V gene: TRBV5-4
D gene: .
J gene: TRBJ1-1
clone size: once
CDR3 protein: CASSPGPGGTEAFF
CDR3 DNA: TGTGCCAGCAGCCCGGGACCTGGTGGCACTGAAGCTTTCTTT

V gene: TRBV18
D gene: .
J gene: TRBJ1-5
clone size: .
CDR3 protein: CASSPMNQPQHF
CDR3 DNA: TGTGCCAGCTCACCAATGAATCAGCCCCAGCATTTT

V gene: TRBV14
D gene: TRBD2
J gene: TRBJ2-2
clone size: .
CDR3 protein: CASSLGGGSTGELFF
CDR3 DNA: TGTGCCAGCAGCCTTGGTGGCGGGAGCACCGGGGAGCTGTTTTTT

V gene: TRBV20-1
D gene: .
J gene: TRBJ1-2
clone size: .
CDR3 protein: CSAFQYGYTF
CDR3 DNA: TGCAGTGCTTTTCAGTATGGCTACACCTTC

V gene: TRBV27
D gene: .
J gene: TRBJ1-4
clone size: .
CDR3 protein: CASSLRGGTNEKLFF
CDR3 DNA: TGTGCCAGCAGTTTGAGGGGGGGAACTAATGAAAAACTGTTTTTT

V gene: TRBV5-1
D gene: TRBD1
J gene: TRBJ2-1
clone size: .
CDR3 protein: CASSLYRGREQFF
CDR3 DNA: TGCGCCAGCAGCTTATACAGGGGCAGAGAGCAGTTCTTC

V gene: TRBV5-1
D gene: .
J gene: TRBJ2-7
clone size: few
CDR3 protein: CASSLQGNEQYF
CDR3 DNA: TGCGCCAGCAGCTTGCAGGGGAACGAGCAGTACTTC

V gene: TRBV19
D gene: .
J gene: TRBJ2-2
clone size: .
CDR3 protein: CASAGNLNTGELFF
CDR3 DNA: TGTGCCAGTGCGGGCAATCTGAACACCGGGGAGCTGTTTTTT

V gene: TRBV19
D gene: TRBD1
J gene: TRBJ1-1
clone size: .
CDR3 protein: CASTIRDRGLAFF
CDR3 DNA: TGTGCCAGTACTATTCGGGACAGGGGATTAGCTTTCTTT

V gene: TRBV19
D gene: TRBD1
J gene: TRBJ2-3
clone size: few
CDR3 protein: CASSIGQGMDTQYF
CDR3 DNA: TGTGCCAGTAGTATCGGACAGGGAATGGATACGCAGTATTTT

V gene: TRBV2
D gene: .
J gene: TRBJ2-7
clone size: .
CDR3 protein: CASNRLYEQYF
CDR3 DNA: TGTGCCAGCAACAGACTCTACGAGCAGTACTTC

V gene: TRBV9
D gene: TRBD2
J gene: TRBJ2-7
clone size: .
CDR3 protein: CASSVAETSGRRYEQYF
CDR3 DNA: TGTGCCAGCAGCGTAGCTGAGACTAGCGGGAGACGGTACGAGCAGTACTTC

V gene: TRBV4-1
D gene: .
J gene: TRBJ2-1
clone size: .
CDR3 protein: CASSPFPPPYNEQFF
CDR3 DNA: TGCGCCAGCAGCCCATTCCCCCCTCCCTACAATGAGCAGTTCTTC

V gene: TRBV7-9
D gene: .
J gene: TRBJ1-2
clone size: .
CDR3 protein: CASSLAGADGYTF
CDR3 DNA: TGTGCCAGCAGCTTAGCAGGGGCGGATGGCTACACCTTC

V gene: TRBV11-2
D gene: .
J gene: TRBJ1-6
clone size: .
CDR3 protein: CASSSGGQNSPLHF
CDR3 DNA: TGTGCCAGCAGCTCCGGGGGGCAGAATTCACCCCTCCACTTT

V gene: TRBV5-6
D gene: TRBD1
J gene: TRBJ2-1
clone size: .
CDR3 protein: CASSPGGEQFF
CDR3 DNA: TGTGCCAGCAGCCCAGGGGGTGAGCAGTTCTTC

V gene: TRBV7-2
D gene: .
J gene: TRBJ1-5
clone size: .
CDR3 protein: CASSLAGGAQPQHF
CDR3 DNA: TGTGCCAGCAGCTTAGCGGGGGGCGCCCAGCCCCAGCATTTT

V gene: TRBV5-1
D gene: .
J gene: TRBJ1-4
clone size: few
CDR3 protein: CASNSDDRDEKLFF
CDR3 DNA: TGCGCCAGCAACTCGGACGACAGAGACGAAAAACTGTTTTTT

V gene: TRBV27
D gene: TRBD1
J gene: TRBJ1-2
clone size: once
CDR3 protein: CASSLTGGADGYTF
CDR3 DNA: TGTGCCAGCAGTTTAACAGGGGGCGCGGATGGCTACACCTTC

V gene: TRBV19
D gene: TRBD1
J gene: TRBJ1-2
clone size: few
CDR3 protein: CASSIAGQGNYGYTF
CDR3 DNA: TGTGCCAGTAGTATAGCGGGACAGGGCAACTATGGCTACACCTTC

V gene: TRBV2
D gene: TRBD1
J gene: TRBJ2-7
clone size: few
CDR3 protein: CASSVGQGYEQYF
CDR3 DNA: TGTGCCAGCAGTGTCGGACAGGGCTACGAGCAGTACTTC

V gene: TRBV11-2
D gene: TRBD2
J gene: TRBJ2-5
clone size: .
CDR3 protein: CASSFGLAEETQYF
CDR3 DNA: TGTGCCAGCAGTTTCGGACTAGCGGAAGAGACCCAGTACTTC

V gene: TRBV5-1
D gene: .
J gene: TRBJ1-3
clone size: .
CDR3 protein: CASSFEEGTSGNTIYF
CDR3 DNA: TGCGCCAGCAGCTTTGAGGAGGGAACCTCTGGAAACACCATATATTTT

V gene: TRBV7-3
D gene: TRBD2
J gene: TRBJ2-1
clone size: .
CDR3 protein: CASSLKGGVAGGQQFF
CDR3 DNA: TGTGCCAGCAGCTTAAAGGGCGGGGTAGCGGGAGGACAACAGTTCTTC

V gene: TRBV25-1
D gene: .
J gene: TRBJ1-2
clone size: .
CDR3 protein: CASSPIPGTAATNGYTF
CDR3 DNA: TGTGCCAGCAGCCCTATCCCTGGAACCGCCGCAACAAATGGCTACACCTTC